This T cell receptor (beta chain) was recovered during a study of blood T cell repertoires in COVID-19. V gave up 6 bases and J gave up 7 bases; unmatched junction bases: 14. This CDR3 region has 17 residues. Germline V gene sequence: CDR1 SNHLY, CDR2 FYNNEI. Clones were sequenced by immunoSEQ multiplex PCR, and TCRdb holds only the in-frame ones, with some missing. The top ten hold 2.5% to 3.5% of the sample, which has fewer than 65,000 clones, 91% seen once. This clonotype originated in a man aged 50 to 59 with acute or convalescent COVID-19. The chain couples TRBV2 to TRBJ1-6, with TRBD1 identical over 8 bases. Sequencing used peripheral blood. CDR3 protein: CASSGPKMAGGNSPLHF. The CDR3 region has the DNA TGTGCCAGCAGCGGACCCAAGATGGCAGGGGGCAATTCACCCCTCCACTTT.